A single T cell receptor beta chain is shown here with its context. The repertoire was sequenced with immunoSEQ multiplex PCR; TCRdb's copy has only in-frame clones and lacks some. The sample comprises about 160,000 clones, around 75% of which are singletons, and approximately 15% rests with the top ten. CDR1 and CDR2 from the germline V gene are KGHSH and LQKENI. This CDR3 region has 15 residues. V was pared by 3 bases and J by 1 base, with 3 bases of the junction left unmatched. The data belong to a study of blood T cell repertoires in COVID-19. The V and J genes are TRBV18 and TRBJ1-5; TRBD1 matches 7 bases. The sample was peripheral blood. This clonotype was sampled from a woman aged 80 or older with acute or convalescent COVID-19. CDR3 amino acids: CASSPGQASNQPQHF. CDR3 in DNA: TGTGCCAGCTCACCCGGACAGGCGAGCAATCAGCCCCAGCATTTT.